The source of this TCR beta chain is a study of blood T cell repertoires in COVID-19. Sequencing was performed with immunoSEQ multiplex PCR; in TCRdb, only in-frame clones are kept and a portion is missing. The sample has 100,000 to 120,000 clones, just under 90% seen once. Per the germline V gene, CDR1 is MNHEY and CDR2 is SVGAGI. CDR3 length equals 13 residues. V lost 10 bases and J lost 5; bases outside the gene matches: 9. The specimen was peripheral blood. The TCR was taken from a woman between 45 and 60 years old with acute or convalescent COVID-19. This chain links TRBV6-5 with TRBJ1-1, with TRBD1 matching 8 bases. CDR3 amino acids: CATGQGRRTEAFF. DNA for the CDR3: TGTGCCACCGGACAGGGAAGGCGAACTGAAGCTTTCTTT.